In its sample, the clone carrying this T cell receptor beta chain ranks as medium-sized. The antigen is undetermined. TCRdb reprocessed the 5' RACE reads with MiXCR, giving one entry per CDR3 protein. The sample records some 2,900 distinct CDR3 sequences, 4% to 5.5% being singletons. CDR3 size: 13 residues. Germline V lookup: CDR1 SGHTA, CDR2 FQGNSA. Trimming took off 4 bases at V and 3 bases at J, with 10 bases between the two ends. Regarding time point: sample taken at primary tumor resection. The donors, 70 or so patients with untreated early-stage non-small cell lung cancer, provided the samples. Unsorted whole RNA of tumor, nontumor lung or frozen PBMC was sequenced. This sample is drawn from a study of spatial heterogeneity in lung cancer. General observations from the study: Expanded alpha and beta TCR counts within tumors tracked tumor mutation counts.

The rearrangement links TRBV7-2 to TRBJ2-7; TRBD1 might be the D (6 bases). This receptor was taken from a female donor with early-stage non-small cell lung cancer. Here the sequenced sample was lung tumor tissue, taken at surgery. The chain's CDR3 is CASSSQGGYEQYF. CDR3 nucleotide sequence: TGTGCCAGCAGCTCACAGGGCGGCTACGAGCAGTACTTC.